The rows below give T cell receptor beta chains drawn from one sample of a study of T cell responses to AZD1222 COVID-19 vaccine. This table comes from immunoSEQ multiplex PCR, and its TCRdb copy is limited to in-frame clones, with some not included. The sample holds about 110,000 clones, just under 90% seen once. The input for sequencing was peripheral blood, taken on day 0 of AZD1222 vaccination. All receptors derive from an adult in good health. Each CDR3 is given with its conserved first and last residue. The D gene is left open where the match is weak. Only part of the rows carry a size: once, few, many, or a class if the clone is expanded.

j_gene | v_gene | d_gene | abundance | CDR3nt | CDR3aa
TRBJ1-2 | TRBV5-3 | TRBD1 | - | TGTGCCAGAAGCCAGCAGGGGGCGCTGATTGGGTATGGCTACACCTTC | CARSQQGALIGYGYTF
TRBJ1-1 | TRBV14 | - | few | TGTGCCAGCAGCCTGGGGGCTGAAGCTTTCTTT | CASSLGAEAFF
TRBJ2-4 | TRBV6-1 | - | - | TGTGCCAGCAGTGAAGCTCCCGGCGGTGGTGACACGGCCAAAAACATTCAGTACTTC | CASSEAPGGGDTAKNIQYF
TRBJ1-5 | TRBV19 | - | - | TGTGCCAGTAAACAGGGCACAGGGCCCCAGCATTTT | CASKQGTGPQHF
TRBJ2-3 | TRBV7-9 | TRBD1 | - | TGTGCCAGCAGCCCAATGGGACAGGCAACAGATACGCAGTATTTT | CASSPMGQATDTQYF
TRBJ1-1 | TRBV30 | - | - | TGTGCCTGGCATTTCGGACGGATGAACACTGAAGCTTTCTTT | CAWHFGRMNTEAFF
TRBJ1-6 | TRBV7-6 | - | once | TGTGCCAGCAGCTTAGGGCTGGCAGATAATTCACCCCTCCACTTT | CASSLGLADNSPLHF
TRBJ1-3 | TRBV6-4 | - | - | TGTGCCAGCAGTGACCCGGTCTCGGGGCACTCGGGAAACACCATATATTTT | CASSDPVSGHSGNTIYF
TRBJ1-5 | TRBV11-2 | - | - | TGTGCCAGCAGCTTAGAAGTAGGGTCAAATCAGCCCCAGCATTTT | CASSLEVGSNQPQHF
TRBJ1-2 | TRBV29-1 | - | - | TGCAGCGCCGCCTTCGCTAACTATGGCTACACCTTC | CSAAFANYGYTF